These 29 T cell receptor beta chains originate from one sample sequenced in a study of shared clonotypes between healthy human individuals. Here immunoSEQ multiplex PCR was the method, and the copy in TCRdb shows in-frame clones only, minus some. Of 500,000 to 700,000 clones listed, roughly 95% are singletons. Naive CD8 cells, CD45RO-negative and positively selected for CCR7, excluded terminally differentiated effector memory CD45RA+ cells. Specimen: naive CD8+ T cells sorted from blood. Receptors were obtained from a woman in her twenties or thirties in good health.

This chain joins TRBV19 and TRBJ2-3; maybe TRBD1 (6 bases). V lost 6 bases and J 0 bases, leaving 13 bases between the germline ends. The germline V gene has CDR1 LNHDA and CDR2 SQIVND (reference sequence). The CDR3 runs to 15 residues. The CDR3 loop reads CASRKQGTSTDTQYF. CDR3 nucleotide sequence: TGTGCCAGTAGAAAACAGGGTACTAGCACAGATACGCAGTATTTT.

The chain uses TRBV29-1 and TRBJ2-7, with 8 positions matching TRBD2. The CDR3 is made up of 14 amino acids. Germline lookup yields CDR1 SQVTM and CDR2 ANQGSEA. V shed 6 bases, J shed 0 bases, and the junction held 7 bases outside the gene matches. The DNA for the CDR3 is TGCAGCGTCCAACTAGCGGAGGGCTCCTACGAGCAGTACTTC. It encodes CSVQLAEGSYEQYF.

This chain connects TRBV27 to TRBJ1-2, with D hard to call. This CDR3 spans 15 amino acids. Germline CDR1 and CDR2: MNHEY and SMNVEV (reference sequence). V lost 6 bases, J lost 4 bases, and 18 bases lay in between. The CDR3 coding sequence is TGTGCCAGCAGAACTAGAGCATCCCCCCTCTATGGCTACACCTTC. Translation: CASRTRASPLYGYTF.

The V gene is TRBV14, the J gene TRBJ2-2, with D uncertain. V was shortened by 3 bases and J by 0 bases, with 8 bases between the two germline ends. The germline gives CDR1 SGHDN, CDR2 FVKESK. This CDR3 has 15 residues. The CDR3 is CASSQWATNTGELFF. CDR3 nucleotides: TGTGCCAGCAGCCAGTGGGCCACGAACACCGGGGAGCTGTTTTTT. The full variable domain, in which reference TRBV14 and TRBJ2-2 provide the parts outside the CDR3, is EAGVTQFPSHSVIEKGQTVTLRCDPISGHDNLYWYRRVMGKEIKFLLHFVKESKQDESGMPNNRFLAERTGGTYSTLKVQPAELEDSGVYFCASSQWATNTGELFFGEGSRLTVL.

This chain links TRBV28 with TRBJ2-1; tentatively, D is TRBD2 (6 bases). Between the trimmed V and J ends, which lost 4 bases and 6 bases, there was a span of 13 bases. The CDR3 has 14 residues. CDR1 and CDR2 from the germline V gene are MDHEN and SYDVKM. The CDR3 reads CASSSAGRANEQFF. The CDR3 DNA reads TGTGCCAGCAGTTCCGCGGGACGGGCCAATGAGCAGTTCTTC.

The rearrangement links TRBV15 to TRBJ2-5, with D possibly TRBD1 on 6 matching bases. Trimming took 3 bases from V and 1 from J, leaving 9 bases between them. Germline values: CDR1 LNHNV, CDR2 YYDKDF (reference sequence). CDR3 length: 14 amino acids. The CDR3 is CATSREQGQETQYF. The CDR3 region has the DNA TGTGCCACCAGCAGGGAACAGGGCCAAGAGACCCAGTACTTC.

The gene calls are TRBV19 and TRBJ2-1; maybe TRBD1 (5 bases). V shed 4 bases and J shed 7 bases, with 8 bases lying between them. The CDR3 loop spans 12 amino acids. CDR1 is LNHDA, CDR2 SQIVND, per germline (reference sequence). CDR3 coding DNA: TGTGCCAGTAGTAAACAGGTGAATGAGCAGTTCTTC. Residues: CASSKQVNEQFF.

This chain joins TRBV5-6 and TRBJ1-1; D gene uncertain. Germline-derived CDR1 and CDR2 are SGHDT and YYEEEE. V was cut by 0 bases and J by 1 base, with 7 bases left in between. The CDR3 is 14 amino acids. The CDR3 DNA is TGTGCCAGCAGCTTGGGACGGAAGAACACTGAAGCTTTCTTT. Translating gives CASSLGRKNTEAFF.

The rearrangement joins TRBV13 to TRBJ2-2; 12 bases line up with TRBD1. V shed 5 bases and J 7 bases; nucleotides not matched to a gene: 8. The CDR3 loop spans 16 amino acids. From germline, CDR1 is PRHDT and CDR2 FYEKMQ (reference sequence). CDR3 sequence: CASSPRDRGRYGELFF. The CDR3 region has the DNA TGTGCCAGCAGCCCCCGGGACAGGGGGCGGTACGGGGAGCTGTTTTTT.

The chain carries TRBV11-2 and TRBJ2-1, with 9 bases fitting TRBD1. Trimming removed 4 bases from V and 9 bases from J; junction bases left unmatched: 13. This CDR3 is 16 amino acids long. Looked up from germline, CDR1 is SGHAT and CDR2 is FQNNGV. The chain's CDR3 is CASSSSGTGIFREQFF. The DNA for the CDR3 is TGTGCCAGCAGCTCGTCCGGGACAGGGATATTCCGTGAGCAGTTCTTC.

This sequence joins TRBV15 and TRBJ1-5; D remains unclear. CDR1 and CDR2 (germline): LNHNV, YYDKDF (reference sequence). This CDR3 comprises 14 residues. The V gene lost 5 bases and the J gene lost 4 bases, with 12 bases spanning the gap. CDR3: CATSGEVVNQPQHF. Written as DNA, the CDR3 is TGTGCCACCAGCGGGGAGGTGGTAAATCAGCCCCAGCATTTT.

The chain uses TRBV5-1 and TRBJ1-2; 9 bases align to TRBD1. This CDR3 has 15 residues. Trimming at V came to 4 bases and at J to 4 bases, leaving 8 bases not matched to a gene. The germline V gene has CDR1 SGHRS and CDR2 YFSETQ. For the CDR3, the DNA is TGCGCCAGCAGCGCGGGACAGGGCCAGGGCTATGGCTACACCTTC. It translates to CASSAGQGQGYGYTF.

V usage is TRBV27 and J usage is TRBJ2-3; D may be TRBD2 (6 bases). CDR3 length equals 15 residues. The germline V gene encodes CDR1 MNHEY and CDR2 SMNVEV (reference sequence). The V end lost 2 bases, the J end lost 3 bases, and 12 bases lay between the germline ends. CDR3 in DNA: TGTGCCAGCAGTTTAGTCGGGGGATGGACAGATACGCAGTATTTT. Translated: CASSLVGGWTDTQYF.

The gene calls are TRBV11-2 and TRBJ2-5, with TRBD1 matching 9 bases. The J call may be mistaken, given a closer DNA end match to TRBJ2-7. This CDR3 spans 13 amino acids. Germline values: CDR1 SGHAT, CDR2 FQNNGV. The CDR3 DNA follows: TGTGCCAGCGGGACAGGGTTCTCCTACGAGCAGTACTTC. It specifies CASGTGFSYEQYF.

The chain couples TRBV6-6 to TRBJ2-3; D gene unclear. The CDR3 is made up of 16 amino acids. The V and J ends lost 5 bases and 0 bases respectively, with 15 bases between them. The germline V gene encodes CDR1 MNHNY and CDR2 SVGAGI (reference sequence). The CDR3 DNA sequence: TGTGCCAGCAGTCCTGGGGTGATGGAGAGCACAGATACGCAGTATTTT. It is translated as CASSPGVMESTDTQYF.

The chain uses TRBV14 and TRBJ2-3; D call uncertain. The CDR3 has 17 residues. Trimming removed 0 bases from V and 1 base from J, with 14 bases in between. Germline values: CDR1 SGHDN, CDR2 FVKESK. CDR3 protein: CASSQDLREVGTDTQYF. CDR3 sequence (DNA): TGTGCCAGCAGCCAAGATCTACGAGAAGTGGGCACAGATACGCAGTATTTT.

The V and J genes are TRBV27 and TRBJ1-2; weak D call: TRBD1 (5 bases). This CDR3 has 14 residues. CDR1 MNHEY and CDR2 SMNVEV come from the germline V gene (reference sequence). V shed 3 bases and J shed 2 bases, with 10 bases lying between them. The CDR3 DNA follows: TGTGCCAGCAGTTTTCTGGGGGGAAACTATGGCTACACCTTC. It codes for CASSFLGGNYGYTF.

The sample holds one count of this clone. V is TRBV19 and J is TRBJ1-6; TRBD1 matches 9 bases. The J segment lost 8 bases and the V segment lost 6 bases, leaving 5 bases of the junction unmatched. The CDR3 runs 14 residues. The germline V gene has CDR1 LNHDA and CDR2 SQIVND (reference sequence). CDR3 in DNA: TGTGCCAGTAGCAACGACAGGGGGGATTCACCCCTCCACTTT. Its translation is CASSNDRGDSPLHF.

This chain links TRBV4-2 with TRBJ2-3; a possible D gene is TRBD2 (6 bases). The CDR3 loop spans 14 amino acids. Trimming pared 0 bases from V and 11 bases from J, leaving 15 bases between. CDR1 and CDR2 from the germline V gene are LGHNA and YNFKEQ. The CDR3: CASSQDGSGGEQYF. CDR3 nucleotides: TGTGCCAGCAGCCAAGATGGTTCAGGCGGGGAGCAGTATTTT.

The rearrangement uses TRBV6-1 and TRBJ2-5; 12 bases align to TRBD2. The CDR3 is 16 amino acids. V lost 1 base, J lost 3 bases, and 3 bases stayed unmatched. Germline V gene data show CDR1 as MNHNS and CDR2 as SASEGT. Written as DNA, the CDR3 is TGTGCCAGCAGTGAAGACACTAGCGGGAGGAAAGAGACCCAGTACTTC. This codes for CASSEDTSGRKETQYF.

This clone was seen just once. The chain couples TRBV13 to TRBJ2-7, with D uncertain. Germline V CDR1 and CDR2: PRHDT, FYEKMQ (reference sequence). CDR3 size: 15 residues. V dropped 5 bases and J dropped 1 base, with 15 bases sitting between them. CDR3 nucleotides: TGTGCCAGCAGCCGCGTGAATAGAGGTTCCTACGAGCAGTACTTC. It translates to CASSRVNRGSYEQYF.

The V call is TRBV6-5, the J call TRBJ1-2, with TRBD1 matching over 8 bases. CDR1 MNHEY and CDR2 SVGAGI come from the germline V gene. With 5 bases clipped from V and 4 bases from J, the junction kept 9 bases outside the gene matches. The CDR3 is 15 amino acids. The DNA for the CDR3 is TGTGCCAGCAGTCCCGAGACAGGGGAAGCCTATGGCTACACCTTC. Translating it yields CASSPETGEAYGYTF.

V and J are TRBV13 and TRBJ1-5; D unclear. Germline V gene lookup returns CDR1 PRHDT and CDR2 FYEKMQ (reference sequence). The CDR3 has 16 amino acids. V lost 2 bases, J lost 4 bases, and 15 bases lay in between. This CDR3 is CASSLKLVTGNQPQHF. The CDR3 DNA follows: TGTGCCAGCAGCTTAAAACTCGTGACGGGAAATCAGCCCCAGCATTTT.

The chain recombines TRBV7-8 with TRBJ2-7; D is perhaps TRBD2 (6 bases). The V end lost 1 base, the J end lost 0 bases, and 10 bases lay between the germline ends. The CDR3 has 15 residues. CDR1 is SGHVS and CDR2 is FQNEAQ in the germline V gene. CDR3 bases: TGTGCCAGCAGCTTAGTTCTAGCGAACTCCTACGAGCAGTACTTC. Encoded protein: CASSLVLANSYEQYF.

The CDR3 nucleotides are TGTGCCAGCAGTGACGGACAGGGCCCTCCGGGGGGAAACACCATATATTTT. This codes for CASSDGQGPPGGNTIYF. This chain joins TRBV2 and TRBJ1-3; 8 nucleotides agree with TRBD1. V gave up 3 bases and J gave up 4 bases; unmatched junction bases: 11. Germline V gives CDR1 SNHLY, CDR2 FYNNEI. The CDR3 sequence is 17 residues long.

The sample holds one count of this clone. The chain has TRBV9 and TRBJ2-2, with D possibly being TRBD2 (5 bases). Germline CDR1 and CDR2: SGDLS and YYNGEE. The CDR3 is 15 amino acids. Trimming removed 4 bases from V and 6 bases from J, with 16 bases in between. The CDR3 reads CASSPAILASGELFF. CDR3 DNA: TGTGCCAGCAGCCCGGCGATATTAGCGTCCGGGGAGCTGTTTTTT.

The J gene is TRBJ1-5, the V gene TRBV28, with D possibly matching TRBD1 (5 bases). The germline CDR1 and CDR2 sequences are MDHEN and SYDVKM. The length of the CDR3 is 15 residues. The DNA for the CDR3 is TGTGTAACGACCGGGACCGGGGAGGACAATCAGCCCCAGCATTTT. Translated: CVTTGTGEDNQPQHF.

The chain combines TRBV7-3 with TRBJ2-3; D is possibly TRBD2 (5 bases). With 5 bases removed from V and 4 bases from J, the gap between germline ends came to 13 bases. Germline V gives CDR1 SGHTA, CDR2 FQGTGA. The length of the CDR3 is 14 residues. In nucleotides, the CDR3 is TGTGCCAGCAGCACAGACCGGCGGGCAGATACGCAGTATTTT. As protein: CASSTDRRADTQYF.

CDR3 in amino acids: CASSPSSGRTYNEQFF. The CDR3 DNA is TGTGCCAGCAGTCCCTCTAGCGGCAGGACCTACAATGAGCAGTTCTTC. V is TRBV27 and J is TRBJ2-1, with 7 positions matching TRBD2. The CDR3 covers 16 residues. V lost 5 bases, J lost 2 bases, and 9 bases stayed unmatched. Germline CDR1 MNHEY, CDR2 SMNVEV (reference sequence).